Listed here are 22 T cell receptor beta chains from one sample, sequenced in a study of blood T cell repertoires in COVID-19. TCRdb's table, derived via immunoSEQ multiplex PCR, lists solely in-frame clones and lacks some. The table has about 76,000 clones, around nine tenths seen once. The sample was peripheral blood. The receptors come from a man aged 25-40 years with acute or convalescent COVID-19.

In its sample, this clone was seen once. The CDR3 is CAWSLGQGREPQHF. The CDR3 nucleotides read TGTGCCTGGAGTCTGGGACAGGGAAGGGAGCCCCAGCATTTT. The chain recombines TRBV30 with TRBJ1-5, with 9 bases fitting TRBD1. The V gene's germline CDR1 is GTSNPN and CDR2 SVGIG (reference sequence). V was pared by 2 bases and J by 8 bases, with 7 bases of the junction left unmatched. This CDR3 is built from 14 residues.

A single count supports this clone. V and J are TRBV19 and TRBJ1-1; the match to TRBD1 covers 7 bases. The CDR3 runs 13 residues. Germline lookup yields CDR1 LNHDA and CDR2 SQIVND (reference sequence). V shed 5 bases and J 7 bases; nucleotides not matched to a gene: 7. The CDR3 reads CASSDQGGYEAFF. The CDR3 region has the DNA TGTGCCAGTAGTGACCAGGGGGGCTATGAAGCTTTCTTT.

V usage is TRBV5-8 and J usage is TRBJ2-1; D not resolved. V lost 0 bases, J lost 0 bases, and 7 bases lay in between. The CDR3 length is 15 residues. CDR1 and CDR2 (germline): SGHTS, YDEGEE. The CDR3 spells CASSLVLSSYNEQFF. DNA for the CDR3: TGTGCCAGCAGCTTGGTCCTGAGCTCCTACAATGAGCAGTTCTTC. Complete variable domain (other parts from reference TRBV5-8 and TRBJ2-1): EAGVTQSPTHLIKTRGQQATLRCSPISGHTSVYWYQQALGLGLQFLLWYDEGEERNRGNFPPRFSGRQFPNYSSELNVNALELEDSALYLCASSLVLSSYNEQFFGPGTRLTVL.

V is TRBV6-5 and J is TRBJ1-1; D might be TRBD1 (5 bases). This CDR3 comprises 14 residues. Trimming stripped 6 bases from V and 8 bases from J, with 19 bases between. In germline, CDR1 is MNHEY, CDR2 SVGAGI. CDR3 nucleotides: TGTGCCAGCAGCCGACGCCAGGGATATCTGGAAGCTTTCTTT. The encoded protein is CASSRRQGYLEAFF.

This clone was seen once. The rearrangement uses TRBV5-1 and TRBJ2-4; possible D gene TRBD1, 7 bases. V was trimmed by 2 bases and J by 2 bases, leaving 14 bases between them. The germline V gene encodes CDR1 SGHRS and CDR2 YFSETQ. The CDR3 length is 16 residues. The CDR3 DNA reads as TGCGCCAGCAGCTTCCGCAGGGGGAGGCCCAAAAACATTCAGTACTTC. It yields the protein CASSFRRGRPKNIQYF.

This rearrangement joins TRBV5-4 to TRBJ2-5; no firm D call. V dropped 0 bases and J dropped 0 bases, with 6 bases sitting between them. Germline values: CDR1 SGHNT, CDR2 YYREEE (reference sequence). This CDR3 has 14 residues. The chain's CDR3 is CASSLDSDQETQYF. CDR3 coding DNA: TGTGCCAGCAGCTTGGATTCGGACCAAGAGACCCAGTACTTC. The complete variable domain, with remaining parts taken from reference TRBV5-4 and TRBJ2-5, reads ETGVTQSPTHLIKTRGQQVTLRCSSQSGHNTVSWYQQALGQGPQFIFQYYREEENGRGNFPPRFSGLQFPNYSSELNVNALELDDSALYLCASSLDSDQETQYFGPGTRLLVL.

The V gene is TRBV2, the J gene TRBJ2-7; the match to TRBD1 covers 9 bases. Trimming took 7 bases from V and 3 from J; bases not matched to a gene: 16. The CDR3 has 17 amino acids. Germline V gene sequence: CDR1 SNHLY, CDR2 FYNNEI. The chain's CDR3 is CASIQRIGTGTLYEQYF. The CDR3 DNA reads TGTGCCAGCATCCAACGCATCGGGACAGGGACCCTCTACGAGCAGTACTTC.

V is TRBV27 and J is TRBJ2-7, with a weak D call TRBD2 (7 bases). The ends were cut back, 6 bases at V and 5 bases at J, with 20 bases in the middle. In germline, CDR1 is MNHEY, CDR2 SMNVEV (reference sequence). The CDR3 extends over 15 amino acids. Here the CDR3 reads CASSPSGAGAHEQYF. The CDR3 DNA reads as TGTGCCAGCAGCCCCTCTGGGGCGGGGGCCCACGAGCAGTACTTC.

This rearrangement joins TRBV6-4 to TRBJ1-5; tentative D call: TRBD1 (6 bases). The CDR3 runs 18 residues. Germline V gives CDR1 MRHNA, CDR2 SNTAGT. The germline V and J ends were trimmed by 6 bases and 1 base, with 22 bases remaining between them. The CDR3 sequence is CASSQFGQGLRSNQPQHF. The CDR3 nucleotides are TGTGCCAGCAGCCAGTTTGGGCAGGGGCTGAGGAGCAATCAGCCCCAGCATTTT.

The chain employs TRBV3-1 (or the pseudogene TRBV3-2) and TRBJ2-1; D remains ambiguous. Trimming stripped 1 base from V and 8 bases from J, with 6 bases between. Germline-derived CDR1 and CDR2 are LGHDT and YNNKEL (reference sequence). The CDR3 contains 12 residues. The CDR3 protein is CASSQAVHEQFF. CDR3 nucleotides: TGTGCCAGCAGCCAAGCGGTCCATGAGCAGTTCTTC.

Judged by abundance, this clone is medium-sized. The rearrangement uses TRBV28 and TRBJ2-7, with a tentative D call TRBD2 (6 bases). V lost 7 bases and J 2 bases, leaving 9 bases between the germline ends. CDR1 is MDHEN, CDR2 SYDVKM, per germline. The CDR3 has 12 residues. This chain's CDR3 is CASKRGTYEQYF. CDR3 sequence (DNA): TGTGCCAGCAAACGCGGGACCTACGAGCAGTACTTC.

V gene TRBV9 combines with J gene TRBJ2-7; 9 positions agree with TRBD2. This CDR3 is built from 16 residues. In germline, CDR1 is SGDLS, CDR2 YYNGEE. V shed 2 bases and J 0 bases; nucleotides not matched to a gene: 6. The CDR3 spells CASSVGTSSRSYEQYF. The CDR3 nucleotides read TGTGCCAGCAGCGTTGGGACTAGCAGTCGCTCCTACGAGCAGTACTTC.

The chain combines TRBV24-1 with TRBJ1-1; tentatively, D is TRBD1 (5 bases). Trimming removed 5 bases from V and 3 bases from J, with 12 bases in between. There are 14 residues in the CDR3. The germline CDR1 and CDR2 sequences are KGHDR and SFDVKD. DNA for the CDR3: TGTGCCACCAGTGGGTCAGGAGGGGACACTGAAGCTTTCTTT. Protein: CATSGSGGDTEAFF.

The chain recombines TRBV5-8 with TRBJ2-7; weak D call: TRBD1 (6 bases). The V gene lost 4 bases and the J gene lost 4 bases, with 12 bases spanning the gap. The CDR3 is 13 amino acids. The germline V gene has CDR1 SGHTS and CDR2 YDEGEE. CDR3 DNA sequence: TGTGCCAGCAGCCGACAGGCCTCTTACGAGCAGTACTTC. Translated: CASSRQASYEQYF.

The chain is built from TRBV7-6 and TRBJ2-1, with D uncertain. The V gene's germline CDR1 is SGHVS and CDR2 FNYEAQ. Between the trimmed V and J ends, which lost 1 base and 5 bases, there was a span of 12 bases. This CDR3 has 15 amino acids. The CDR3, as DNA: TGTGCCAGCAGCTTAGAGTGGGCAGGCAACAATGAGCAGTTCTTC. It encodes CASSLEWAGNNEQFF.

This chain joins TRBV15 and TRBJ2-3; perhaps TRBD1 as D (6 bases). The CDR3 length is 15 residues. V was pared by 6 bases and J by 3 bases, with 16 bases between. Per the germline V gene, CDR1 is LNHNV and CDR2 is YYDKDF (reference sequence). This CDR3 reads CATRRTVVATDTQYF. The CDR3 DNA reads TGTGCCACCAGGAGGACAGTAGTAGCTACAGATACGCAGTATTTT. The complete variable domain, with remaining parts taken from reference TRBV15 and TRBJ2-3, reads DAMVIQNPRYQVTQFGKPVTLSCSQTLNHNVMYWYQQKSSQAPKLLFHYYDKDFNNEADTPDNFQSRRPNTSFCFLDIRSPGLGDTAMYLCATRRTVVATDTQYFGPGTRLTVL.

This chain links TRBV6-5 with TRBJ2-1; possibly TRBD2 for D (7 bases). The ends were cut back, 8 bases at V and 5 bases at J, with 10 bases in the middle. The CDR3 consists of 12 residues. The germline gives CDR1 MNHEY, CDR2 SVGAGI. The CDR3 region is CASGRDNNEQFF. The DNA of the CDR3 is TGTGCCAGCGGGAGGGACAACAATGAGCAGTTCTTC.

The V and J genes are TRBV18 and TRBJ2-1, with 9 positions matching TRBD2. V gave up 6 bases and J gave up 9 bases; unmatched junction bases: 12. From germline, CDR1 is KGHSH and CDR2 LQKENI. The CDR3 has 15 amino acids. CDR3 amino acids: CASSPSGAVGGEQFF. CDR3 nucleotide sequence: TGTGCCAGCTCCCCTAGCGGGGCGGTAGGCGGTGAGCAGTTCTTC.

The rearrangement uses TRBV14 and TRBJ2-5; TRBD2 might be the D (6 bases). Per the germline V gene, CDR1 is SGHDN and CDR2 is FVKESK. The CDR3 loop spans 14 amino acids. Trimming shortened V by 0 bases and J by 4 bases, and 9 bases separated the two germline ends. CDR3 nucleotides: TGTGCCAGCAGCCAAGATGCCGGGGGAGAGACCCAGTACTTC. Translated: CASSQDAGGETQYF.

V usage is TRBV2 and J usage is TRBJ1-2; TRBD1 matches at 7 bases. The CDR3 runs to 13 residues. The germline V gene encodes CDR1 SNHLY and CDR2 FYNNEI. Trimming took 7 bases from V and 8 from J; bases not matched to a gene: 10. CDR3 coding DNA: TGTGCCAGCACCATCACAGGGGCGGAGGGCTACACCTTC. Its translation: CASTITGAEGYTF.

V usage is TRBV5-4 and J usage is TRBJ2-1, with TRBD2 identical over 10 bases. CDR3 length: 15 amino acids. Germline CDR1 and CDR2: SGHNT and YYREEE (reference sequence). J gave up 7 bases and V 2 bases, and 6 bases lay outside the gene matches. CDR3 in DNA: TGTGCCAGCAGCTTTCCTAGCGGGAGTGGGAATGAGCAGTTCTTC. Translating gives CASSFPSGSGNEQFF.

The V gene is TRBV18, the J gene TRBJ1-5; D call uncertain. V was trimmed by 6 bases and J by 1 base, leaving 7 bases between them. This CDR3 is 13 amino acids long. CDR1 KGHSH and CDR2 LQKENI come from the germline V gene. CDR3 sequence: CASSHGSNQPQHF. CDR3 DNA: TGTGCCAGCTCTCACGGGAGCAATCAGCCCCAGCATTTT.